A selection of T cell receptor beta chains follows, all from one sample in a study of blood T cell repertoires in COVID-19. TCRdb's copy holds only in-frame clones and misses some; the assay was immunoSEQ multiplex PCR. The sample gives some 120,000 clones, more than 90% of which show up once; around 3.6% is in the top ten. Sequencing used peripheral blood. These receptors were collected from a man aged 45-65 years with active COVID-19. Both conserved end residues are part of each CDR3. A D gene is named only where the DNA matches it firmly. A clone size is listed for some rows: how often the clone was seen (once, few, many), or a class if it is expanded.

J,size,D,length,V,CDR3,DNA
TRBJ2-5,.,.,15,TRBV14,CASSQEGLSGGTQYF,TGTGCCAGCAGCCAAGAAGGTCTATCCGGGGGGACCCAGTACTTC
TRBJ1-4,.,TRBD1,15,TRBV7-3,CASSVIRDRGEKLFF,TGTGCCAGCAGTGTAATCAGGGACAGAGGAGAAAAACTGTTTTTT
TRBJ1-1,.,.,14,TRBV25-1,CASSRRGGSTEAFF,TGTGCCAGCAGTAGACGGGGGGGTAGCACTGAAGCTTTCTTT
TRBJ1-5,.,.,13,TRBV24-1,CATRGHSDQPQHF,TGTGCCACCAGGGGACATAGCGATCAGCCCCAGCATTTT
TRBJ1-1,.,.,12,TRBV5-8,CASSWDFNEAFF,TGTGCCAGCAGCTGGGACTTCAATGAAGCTTTCTTT
TRBJ1-1,.,.,15,TRBV6-5,CASSSSGHRNTEAFF,TGTGCCAGCAGTAGCTCTGGACACCGGAACACTGAAGCTTTCTTT
TRBJ2-3,once,TRBD2,13,TRBV7-9,CASSLGGADTQYF,TGTGCCAGCAGCCTGGGGGGGGCAGATACGCAGTATTTT
TRBJ2-5,few,TRBD2,15,TRBV10-3,CAISEPGLAGETQYF,TGTGCCATCAGTGAGCCGGGACTAGCCGGGGAGACCCAGTACTTC
TRBJ2-7,.,.,11,TRBV20-1,CSARDSYEQYF,TGCAGTGCCCGAGACTCCTACGAGCAGTACTTC
TRBJ2-7,once,.,12,TRBV5-3,CASTGQGYEQYF,TGTGCCTCCACCGGCCAGGGATACGAGCAGTACTTC
TRBJ2-3,.,TRBD1,17,TRBV10-2,CASSERAGGSSTDTQYF,TGCGCCAGCAGTGAGAGGGCAGGGGGTAGTAGCACAGATACGCAGTATTTT
TRBJ1-5,.,.,12,TRBV12-3/TRBV12-4,CASSPTRQPQHF,TGTGCCAGCAGCCCCACTCGGCAGCCCCAGCATTTT
TRBJ1-5,.,TRBD1,15,TRBV6-5,CASSPGTGSNQPQHF,TGTGCCAGCAGTCCCGGGACAGGTAGCAATCAGCCCCAGCATTTT
TRBJ2-2,.,TRBD2,15,TRBV18,CASSPLAGDTGELFF,TGTGCCAGCTCACCTCTAGCGGGGGACACCGGGGAGCTGTTTTTT
TRBJ1-2,.,.,12,TRBV21-1,CASSLRIYGYTF,TGTGCCAGCAGCCTACGAATTTATGGCTACACCTTC
TRBJ1-2,.,.,17,TRBV2,CASSETAWGRTRGGYTF,TGTGCCAGCAGTGAAACAGCCTGGGGCAGGACAAGGGGTGGCTACACCTTC
TRBJ2-1,.,TRBD2,15,TRBV11-3,CASSPGGTERNEQFF,TGTGCCAGCAGCCCCGGGGGGACGGAGAGGAATGAGCAGTTCTTC
TRBJ1-1,.,.,14,TRBV4-1,CASSREVRNTEAFF,TGCGCCAGCAGCCGGGAGGTCAGGAACACTGAAGCTTTCTTT
TRBJ2-3,.,TRBD1,17,TRBV29-1,CSVPGQGMGIYPDTQYF,TGCAGCGTCCCCGGACAGGGTATGGGGATTTACCCAGATACGCAGTATTTT
TRBJ1-2,.,.,14,TRBV28,CASSFLGGNYGYTF,TGTGCCAGCAGTTTTCTGGGAGGGAACTATGGCTACACCTTC
TRBJ2-3,.,TRBD2,16,TRBV19,CASSPQTSGARDTQYF,TGTGCCAGTAGCCCCCAGACTAGCGGGGCGAGGGATACGCAGTATTTT
TRBJ1-4,.,.,16,TRBV5-1,CASSVGKGVPNEKLFF,TGCGCCAGCAGCGTTGGAAAAGGAGTGCCGAATGAAAAACTGTTTTTT
TRBJ2-2,once,TRBD1,15,TRBV2,CASTGTGGNTGELFF,TGTGCCAGCACCGGGACAGGGGGGAACACCGGGGAGCTGTTTTTT
TRBJ2-4,.,TRBD1,16,TRBV27,CASSNTPTGVGNIQYF,TGTGCCAGCAGTAACACACCGACAGGGGTTGGAAACATTCAGTACTTC
TRBJ1-5,.,.,14,TRBV6-1,CASSEVDSNQPQHF,TGTGCCAGCAGTGAAGTAGATAGCAATCAGCCCCAGCATTTT
TRBJ1-6,.,.,14,TRBV7-8,CASSLEGINSPLHF,TGTGCCAGCAGCTTAGAGGGGATAAATTCACCCCTCCACTTT
TRBJ2-7,.,TRBD1,13,TRBV25-1,CASRGQGAYEQYF,TGTGCCAGCAGGGGACAGGGGGCTTACGAGCAGTACTTC
TRBJ2-3,.,.,13,TRBV7-9,CASRPTGPDTQYF,TGTGCCAGCAGACCGACAGGCCCAGATACGCAGTATTTT
TRBJ2-1,.,.,17,TRBV6-1,CASSEAFVTASYNEQFF,TGTGCCAGCAGTGAAGCTTTCGTGACAGCCTCCTACAATGAGCAGTTCTTC
TRBJ2-1,.,.,13,TRBV6-6,CASSPGQYNEQFF,TGTGCCAGCAGTCCTGGACAGTACAATGAGCAGTTCTTC
TRBJ2-3,.,TRBD2,19,TRBV4-2,CASSPRPSGGSLNTDTQYF,TGTGCCAGCAGCCCAAGGCCTAGCGGGGGGTCTCTTAACACAGATACGCAGTATTTT
TRBJ1-6,.,TRBD1,15,TRBV30,CAWSSPGTGFSPLHF,TGTGCCTGGAGCTCCCCCGGGACAGGGTTTTCACCCCTCCACTTT
TRBJ2-5,.,TRBD2,15,TRBV19,CASSRLAGIPETQYF,TGTGCCAGTAGTCGGCTAGCGGGAATTCCGGAGACCCAGTACTTC
TRBJ1-2,.,TRBD1,15,TRBV5-6,CASSLGPGGFGGYTF,TGTGCCAGCAGCTTGGGTCCAGGGGGCTTTGGTGGCTACACCTTC
TRBJ2-3,.,.,13,TRBV5-1,CASSIYNTDTQYF,TGCGCCAGCAGCATATACAACACAGATACGCAGTATTTT
TRBJ2-1,.,TRBD2,14,TRBV27,CASSSLAGYNEQFF,TGTGCCAGCAGTTCACTAGCGGGATACAATGAGCAGTTCTTC
TRBJ1-6,.,.,17,TRBV2,CASSIRGSGTDNSPLHF,TGTGCCAGCAGTATAAGGGGGTCGGGGACCGATAATTCACCCCTCCACTTT
TRBJ1-1,.,TRBD1,15,TRBV5-4,CASSLRTGMNTEAFF,TGTGCCAGCAGCCTTAGGACAGGGATGAACACTGAAGCTTTCTTT
TRBJ1-4,.,.,16,TRBV9,CASSSGQFPTNEKLFF,TGTGCCAGCAGCTCCGGACAGTTCCCAACTAATGAAAAACTGTTTTTT
TRBJ1-6,.,TRBD1,15,TRBV6-6,CASSYTTGDNSPLHF,TGTGCCAGCAGTTACACTACAGGGGACAATTCACCCCTCCACTTT
TRBJ2-3,.,.,14,TRBV13,CASSPGGRTDTQYF,TGTGCCAGCAGCCCCGGGGGGCGCACAGATACGCAGTATTTT
TRBJ2-5,.,.,14,TRBV11-3,CASSPTGPGETQYF,TGTGCCAGCAGCCCTACAGGGCCGGGAGAGACCCAGTACTTC
TRBJ2-1,.,TRBD2,13,TRBV12-3/TRBV12-4,CASGGRAYNEQFF,TGTGCCAGCGGCGGGAGGGCCTACAATGAGCAGTTCTTC
TRBJ1-1,.,.,13,TRBV11-3,CASSFGGGTEAFF,TGTGCCAGCAGCTTTGGGGGGGGTACTGAAGCTTTCTTT
TRBJ1-5,.,TRBD1,14,TRBV18,CATSGQAANQPQHF,TGTGCCACCTCGGGACAGGCTGCGAATCAGCCCCAGCATTTT